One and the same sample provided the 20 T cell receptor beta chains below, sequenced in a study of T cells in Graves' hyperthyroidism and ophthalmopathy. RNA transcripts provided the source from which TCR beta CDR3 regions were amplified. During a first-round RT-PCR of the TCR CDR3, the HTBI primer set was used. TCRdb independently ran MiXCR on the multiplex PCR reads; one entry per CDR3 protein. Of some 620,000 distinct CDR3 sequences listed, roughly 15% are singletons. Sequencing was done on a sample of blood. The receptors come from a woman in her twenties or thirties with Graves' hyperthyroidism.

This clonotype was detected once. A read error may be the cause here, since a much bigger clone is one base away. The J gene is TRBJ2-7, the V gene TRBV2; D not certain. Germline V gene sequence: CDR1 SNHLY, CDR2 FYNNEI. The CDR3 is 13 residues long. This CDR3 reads CASRFMALYGQYF. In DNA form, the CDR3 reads TGTGCCAGCAGGTTTATGGCCCTCTACGGGCAGTACTTC.

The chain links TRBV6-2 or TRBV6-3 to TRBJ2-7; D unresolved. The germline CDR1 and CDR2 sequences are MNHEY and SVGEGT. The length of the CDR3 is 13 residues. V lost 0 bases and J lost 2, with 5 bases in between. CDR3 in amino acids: CASSYSAPYEQYF. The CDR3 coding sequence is TGTGCCAGCAGTTACTCGGCCCCCTACGAGCAGTACTTC.

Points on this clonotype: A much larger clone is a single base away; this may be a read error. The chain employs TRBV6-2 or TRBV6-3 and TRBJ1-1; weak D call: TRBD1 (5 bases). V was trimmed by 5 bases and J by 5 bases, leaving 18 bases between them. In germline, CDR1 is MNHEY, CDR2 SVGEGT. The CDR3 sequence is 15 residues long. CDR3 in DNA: TGTGCCAGCAGTGACGGGGCCCCAGAGGTAACTGAAGCTTTCTTT. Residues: CASSDGAPEVTEAFF.

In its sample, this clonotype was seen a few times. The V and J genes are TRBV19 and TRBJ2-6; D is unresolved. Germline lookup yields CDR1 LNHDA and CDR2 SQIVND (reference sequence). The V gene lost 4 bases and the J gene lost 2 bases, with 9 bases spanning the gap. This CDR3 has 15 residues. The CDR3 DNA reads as TGTGCCAGTAGTAGTGCGAGTACTGGGGCCAACGTCCTGACTTTC. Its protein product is CASSSASTGANVLTF.

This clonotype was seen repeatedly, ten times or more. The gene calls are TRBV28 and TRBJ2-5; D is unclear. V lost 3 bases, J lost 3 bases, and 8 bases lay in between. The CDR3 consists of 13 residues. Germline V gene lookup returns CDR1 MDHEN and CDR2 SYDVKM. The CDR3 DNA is TGTGCCAGCAGTTTTTCTCTCGAAGAGACCCAGTACTTC. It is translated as CASSFSLEETQYF.

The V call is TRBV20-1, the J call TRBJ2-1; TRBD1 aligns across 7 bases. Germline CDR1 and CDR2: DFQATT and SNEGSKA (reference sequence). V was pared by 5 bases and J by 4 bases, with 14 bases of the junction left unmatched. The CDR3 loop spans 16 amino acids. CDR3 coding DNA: TGCAGTGCTGCATCCCTTACACAGGGGATTTACAATGAGCAGTTCTTC. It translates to CSAASLTQGIYNEQFF.

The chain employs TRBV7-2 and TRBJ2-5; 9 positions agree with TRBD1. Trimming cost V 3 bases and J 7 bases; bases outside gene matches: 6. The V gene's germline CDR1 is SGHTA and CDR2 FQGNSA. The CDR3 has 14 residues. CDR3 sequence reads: CASSFDRGAGTQYF. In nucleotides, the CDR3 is TGTGCCAGCAGCTTCGACAGGGGGGCGGGGACCCAGTACTTC.

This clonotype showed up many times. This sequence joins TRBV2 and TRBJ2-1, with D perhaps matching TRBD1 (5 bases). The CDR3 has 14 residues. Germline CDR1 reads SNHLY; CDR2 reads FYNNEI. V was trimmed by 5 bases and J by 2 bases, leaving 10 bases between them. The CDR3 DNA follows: TGTGCCAGCAGTACGGCAGGGACCTACAATGAGCAGTTCTTC. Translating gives CASSTAGTYNEQFF.

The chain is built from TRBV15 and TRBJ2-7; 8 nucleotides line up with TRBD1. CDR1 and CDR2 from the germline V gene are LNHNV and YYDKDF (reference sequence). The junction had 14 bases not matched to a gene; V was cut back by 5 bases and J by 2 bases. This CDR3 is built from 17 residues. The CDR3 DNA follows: TGTGCCACCAGCCATTCTATAAGACAGGGGAGGACCTACGAGCAGTACTTC. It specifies CATSHSIRQGRTYEQYF.

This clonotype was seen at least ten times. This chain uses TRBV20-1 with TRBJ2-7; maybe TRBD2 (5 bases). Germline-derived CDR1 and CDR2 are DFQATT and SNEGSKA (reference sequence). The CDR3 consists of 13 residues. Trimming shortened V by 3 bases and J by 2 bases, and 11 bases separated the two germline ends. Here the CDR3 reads CSARGSRPYEQYF. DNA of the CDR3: TGCAGTGCTAGGGGGAGCAGGCCCTACGAGCAGTACTTC.

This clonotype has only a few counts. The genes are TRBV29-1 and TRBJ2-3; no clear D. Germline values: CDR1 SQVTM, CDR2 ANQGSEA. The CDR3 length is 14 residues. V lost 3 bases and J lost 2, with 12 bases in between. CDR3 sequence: CSVEAGRVTDTQYF. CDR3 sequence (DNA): TGCAGCGTTGAGGCTGGACGGGTCACAGATACGCAGTATTTT.

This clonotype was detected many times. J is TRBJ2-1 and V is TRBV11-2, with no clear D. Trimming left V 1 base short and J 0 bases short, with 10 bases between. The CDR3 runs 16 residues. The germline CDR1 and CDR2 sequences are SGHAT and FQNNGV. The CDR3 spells CASSLVASGSYNEQFF. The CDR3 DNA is TGTGCCAGCAGCTTAGTCGCCTCGGGCTCCTACAATGAGCAGTTCTTC.

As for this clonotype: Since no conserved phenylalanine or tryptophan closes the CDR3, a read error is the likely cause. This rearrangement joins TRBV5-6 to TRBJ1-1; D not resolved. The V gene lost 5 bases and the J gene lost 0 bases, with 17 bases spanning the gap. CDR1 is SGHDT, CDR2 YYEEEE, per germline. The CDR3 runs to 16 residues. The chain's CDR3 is CASSVSKNLMNTEAFL. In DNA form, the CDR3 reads TGTGCCAGCAGTGTTTCCAAGAATCTAATGAACACTGAAGCTTTCCTT.

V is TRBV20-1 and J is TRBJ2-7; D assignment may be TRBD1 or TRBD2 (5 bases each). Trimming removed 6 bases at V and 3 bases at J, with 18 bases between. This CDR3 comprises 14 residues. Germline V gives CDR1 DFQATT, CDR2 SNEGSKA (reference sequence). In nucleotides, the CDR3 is TGCAGTGCCGAGACCTGGGACGGTAACTACGAGCAGTACTTC. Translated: CSAETWDGNYEQYF.

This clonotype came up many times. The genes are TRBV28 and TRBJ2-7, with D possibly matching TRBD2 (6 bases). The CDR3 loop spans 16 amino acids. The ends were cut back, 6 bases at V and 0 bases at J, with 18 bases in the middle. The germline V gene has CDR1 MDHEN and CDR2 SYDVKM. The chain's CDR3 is CASRGLGTGDSYEQYF. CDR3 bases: TGTGCCAGCAGGGGACTGGGTACAGGCGACTCCTACGAGCAGTACTTC.

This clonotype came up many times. The CDR3 loop is CASTMTSGSSYEQYF. CDR3 sequence (DNA): TGTGCCAGCACCATGACTAGCGGGAGTTCCTACGAGCAGTACTTC. The V call is TRBV2, the J call TRBJ2-7, with 12 nucleotides matching TRBD2. The junction had 5 bases not matched to a gene; V was cut back by 7 bases and J by 1 base. Germline V lookup: CDR1 SNHLY, CDR2 FYNNEI. CDR3 length: 15 residues. The full variable domain, in which reference TRBV2 and TRBJ2-7 provide the parts outside the CDR3, is EPEVTQTPSHQVTQMGQEVILRCVPISNHLYFYWYRQILGQKVEFLVSFYNNEISEKSEIFDDQFSVERPDGSNFTLKIRSTKLEDSAMYFCASTMTSGSSYEQYFGPGTRLTVT.

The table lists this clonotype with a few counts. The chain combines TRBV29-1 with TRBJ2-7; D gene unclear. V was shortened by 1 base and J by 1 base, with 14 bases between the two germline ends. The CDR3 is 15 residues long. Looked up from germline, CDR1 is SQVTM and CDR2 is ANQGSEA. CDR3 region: CSVEGVGTHSYEQYF. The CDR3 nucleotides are TGCAGCGTTGAAGGTGTGGGAACACATTCCTACGAGCAGTACTTC.

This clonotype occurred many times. Written as DNA, the CDR3 is TGTGCCAGCAGTTACCGATTGACACGGGCCCTTCATCATGAGCAGTTCTTC. As protein: CASSYRLTRALHHEQFF. The chain employs TRBV6-2 or TRBV6-3 and TRBJ2-1; no firm D call. Germline V CDR1 and CDR2: MNHEY, SVGEGT. This CDR3 region has 17 residues. Deletions cut 2 bases from V and 8 bases from J, with 22 bases between.

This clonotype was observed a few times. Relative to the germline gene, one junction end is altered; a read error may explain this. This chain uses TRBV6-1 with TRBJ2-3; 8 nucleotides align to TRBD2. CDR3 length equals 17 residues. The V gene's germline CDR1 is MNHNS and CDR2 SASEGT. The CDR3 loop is CASSAGGNSGNPDTQYF. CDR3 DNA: TGCGCCAGCAGTGCTGGGGGGAATAGCGGGAACCCAGATACGCAGTATTTT.

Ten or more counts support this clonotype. The CDR3 DNA reads TGTGCCAGCAGCCCGGACTCGGACAGGGTGGGGGCAGATACGCAGTATTTT. Its translation is CASSPDSDRVGADTQYF. The chain links TRBV7-6 to TRBJ2-3, with TRBD1 matching 8 bases. The V and J ends lost 5 bases and 4 bases, in that order; junction bases with no gene match: 14. This CDR3 spans 17 amino acids. Germline V gene lookup returns CDR1 SGHVS and CDR2 FNYEAQ.